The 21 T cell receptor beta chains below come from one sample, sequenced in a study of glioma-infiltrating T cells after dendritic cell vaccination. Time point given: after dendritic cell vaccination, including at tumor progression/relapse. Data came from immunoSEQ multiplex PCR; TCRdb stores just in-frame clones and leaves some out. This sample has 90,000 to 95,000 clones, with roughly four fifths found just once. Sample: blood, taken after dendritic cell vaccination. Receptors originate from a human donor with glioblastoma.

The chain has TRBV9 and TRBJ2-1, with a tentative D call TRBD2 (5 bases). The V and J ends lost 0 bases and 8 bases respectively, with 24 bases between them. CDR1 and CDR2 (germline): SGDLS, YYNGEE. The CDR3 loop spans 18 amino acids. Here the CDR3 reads CASSVGPGWQVNVDEQFF. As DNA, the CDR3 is TGTGCCAGCAGCGTAGGTCCGGGGTGGCAGGTTAATGTCGATGAGCAGTTCTTC. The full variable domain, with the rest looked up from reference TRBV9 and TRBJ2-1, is DSGVTQTPKHLITATGQRVTLRCSPRSGDLSVYWYQQSLDQGLQFLIQYYNGEERAKGNILERFSAQQFPDLHSELNLSSLELGDSALYFCASSVGPGWQVNVDEQFFGPGTRLTVL.

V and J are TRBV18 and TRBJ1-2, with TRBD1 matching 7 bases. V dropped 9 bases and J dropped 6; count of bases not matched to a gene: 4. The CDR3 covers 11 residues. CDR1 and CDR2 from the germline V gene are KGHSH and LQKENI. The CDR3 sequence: CASAQGDGYTF. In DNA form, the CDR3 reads TGTGCCAGTGCTCAGGGGGATGGCTACACCTTC. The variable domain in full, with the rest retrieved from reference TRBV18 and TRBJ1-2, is NAGVMQNPRHLVRRRGQEARLRCSPMKGHSHVYWYRQLPEEGLKFMVYLQKENIIDESGMPKERFSAEFPKEGPSILRIQQVVRGDSAAYFCASAQGDGYTFGSGTRLTVV.

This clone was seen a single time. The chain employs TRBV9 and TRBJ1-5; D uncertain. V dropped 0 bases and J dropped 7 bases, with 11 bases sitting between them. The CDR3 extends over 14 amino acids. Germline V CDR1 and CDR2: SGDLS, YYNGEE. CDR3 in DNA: TGTGCCAGCAGCGTAGGATCAACGGGACAGCCCCAGCATTTT. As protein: CASSVGSTGQPQHF. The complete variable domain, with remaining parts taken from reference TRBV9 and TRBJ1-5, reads DSGVTQTPKHLITATGQRVTLRCSPRSGDLSVYWYQQSLDQGLQFLIQYYNGEERAKGNILERFSAQQFPDLHSELNLSSLELGDSALYFCASSVGSTGQPQHFGDGTRLSIL.

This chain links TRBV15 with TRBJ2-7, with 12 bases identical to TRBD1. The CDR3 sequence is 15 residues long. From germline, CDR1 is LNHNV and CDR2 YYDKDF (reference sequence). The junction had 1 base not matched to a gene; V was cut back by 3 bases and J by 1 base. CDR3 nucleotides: TGTGCCACCAGCAGGGGACAGGGGGCATCCTACGAGCAGTACTTC. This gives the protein CATSRGQGASYEQYF. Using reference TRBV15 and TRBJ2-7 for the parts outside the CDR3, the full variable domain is DAMVIQNPRYQVTQFGKPVTLSCSQTLNHNVMYWYQQKSSQAPKLLFHYYDKDFNNEADTPDNFQSRRPNTSFCFLDIRSPGLGDTAMYLCATSRGQGASYEQYFGPGTRLTVT.

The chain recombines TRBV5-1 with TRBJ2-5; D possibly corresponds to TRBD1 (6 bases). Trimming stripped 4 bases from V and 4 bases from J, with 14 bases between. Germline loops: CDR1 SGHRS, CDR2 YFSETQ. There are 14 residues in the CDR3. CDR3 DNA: TGCGCCAGCAGCGGAACAGGGTTGGGAGAGACCCAGTACTTC. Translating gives CASSGTGLGETQYF.

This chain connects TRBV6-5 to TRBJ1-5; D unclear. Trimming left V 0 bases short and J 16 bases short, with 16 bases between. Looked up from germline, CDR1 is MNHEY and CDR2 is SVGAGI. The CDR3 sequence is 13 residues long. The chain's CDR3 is CASSYSISEGKHF. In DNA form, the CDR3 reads TGTGCCAGCAGTTACTCGATCTCCGAGGGTAAACATTTT.

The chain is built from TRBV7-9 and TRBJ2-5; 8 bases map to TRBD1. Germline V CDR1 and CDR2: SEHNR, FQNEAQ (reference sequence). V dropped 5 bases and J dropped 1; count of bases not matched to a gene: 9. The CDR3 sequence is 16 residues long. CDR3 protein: CASSPRQGPFQETQYF. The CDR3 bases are TGTGCCAGCAGCCCCCGACAGGGGCCTTTCCAAGAGACCCAGTACTTC.

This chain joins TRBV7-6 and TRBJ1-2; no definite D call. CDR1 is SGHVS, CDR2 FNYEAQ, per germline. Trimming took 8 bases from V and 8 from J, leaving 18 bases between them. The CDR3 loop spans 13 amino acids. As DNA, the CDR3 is TGTGCCAGCGCGGGGTGGAATGCGGAAGGCTACACCTTC. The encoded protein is CASAGWNAEGYTF.

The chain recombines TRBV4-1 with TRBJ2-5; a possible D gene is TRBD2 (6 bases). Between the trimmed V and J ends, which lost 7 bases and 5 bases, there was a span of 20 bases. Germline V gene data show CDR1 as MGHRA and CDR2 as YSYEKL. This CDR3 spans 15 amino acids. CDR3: CASTYRAGIRETQYF. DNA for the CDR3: TGCGCCAGCACCTATCGGGCGGGGATTAGGGAGACCCAGTACTTC.

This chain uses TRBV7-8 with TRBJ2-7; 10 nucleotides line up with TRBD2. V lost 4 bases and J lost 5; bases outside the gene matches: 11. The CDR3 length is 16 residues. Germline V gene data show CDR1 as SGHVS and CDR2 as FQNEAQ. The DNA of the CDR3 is TGTGCCAGCAGCTCGGGGGCGCTAGCGGGAGCTCACGAGCAGTACGTC. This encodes CASSSGALAGAHEQYV.

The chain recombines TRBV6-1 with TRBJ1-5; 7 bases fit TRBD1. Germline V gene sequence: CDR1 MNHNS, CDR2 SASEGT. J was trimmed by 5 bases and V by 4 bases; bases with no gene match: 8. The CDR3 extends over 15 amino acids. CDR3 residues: CASSATGTVDQPQHF. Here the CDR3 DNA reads TGTGCCAGCAGTGCGACAGGGACGGTGGATCAGCCCCAGCATTTT.

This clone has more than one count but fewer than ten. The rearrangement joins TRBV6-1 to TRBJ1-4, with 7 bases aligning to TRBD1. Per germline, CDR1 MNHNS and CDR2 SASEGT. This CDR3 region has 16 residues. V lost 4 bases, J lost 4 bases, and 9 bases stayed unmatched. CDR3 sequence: CASSAGQGGLNEKLFF. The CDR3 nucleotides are TGTGCCAGCAGTGCCGGGCAGGGGGGCCTTAATGAAAAACTGTTTTTT.

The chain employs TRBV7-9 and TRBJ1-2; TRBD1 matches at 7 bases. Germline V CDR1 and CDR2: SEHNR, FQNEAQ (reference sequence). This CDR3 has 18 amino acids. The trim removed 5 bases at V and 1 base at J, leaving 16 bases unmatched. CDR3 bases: TGTGCCAGCAGCCCGCGTTTTCCGGACAGGACTCATAACTATGGCTACACCTTC. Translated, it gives CASSPRFPDRTHNYGYTF. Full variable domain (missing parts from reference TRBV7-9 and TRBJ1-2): DTGVSQNPRHKITKRGQNVTFRCDPISEHNRLYWYRQTLGQGPEFLTYFQNEAQLEKSRLLSDRFSAERPKGSFSTLEIQRTEQGDSAMYLCASSPRFPDRTHNYGYTFGSGTRLTVV.

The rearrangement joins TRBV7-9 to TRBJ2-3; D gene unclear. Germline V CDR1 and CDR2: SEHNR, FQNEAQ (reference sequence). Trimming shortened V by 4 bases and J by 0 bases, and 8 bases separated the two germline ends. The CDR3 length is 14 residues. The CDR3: CASSYFGSTDTQYF. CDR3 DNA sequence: TGTGCCAGCAGCTACTTCGGGAGCACAGATACGCAGTATTTT.

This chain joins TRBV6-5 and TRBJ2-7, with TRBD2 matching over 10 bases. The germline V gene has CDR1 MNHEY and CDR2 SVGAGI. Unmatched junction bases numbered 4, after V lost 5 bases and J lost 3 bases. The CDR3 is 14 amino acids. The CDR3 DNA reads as TGTGCCAGCAGTGAGCGGGAGGGTTACTACGAGCAGTACGTC. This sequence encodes CASSEREGYYEQYV.

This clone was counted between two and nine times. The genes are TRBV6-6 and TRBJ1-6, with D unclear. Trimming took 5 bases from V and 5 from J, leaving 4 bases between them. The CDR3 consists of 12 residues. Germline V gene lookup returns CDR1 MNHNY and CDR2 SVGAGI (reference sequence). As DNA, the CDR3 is TGTGCCAGCAGTCTTCATAATTCACCCCTCCACTTT. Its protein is CASSLHNSPLHF.

Here the CDR3 DNA reads TGTGCCAGCAGCCCTGACAGTGATCAGCCCCAGCATTTT. This codes for CASSPDSDQPQHF. This chain joins TRBV6-4 and TRBJ1-5, with TRBD1 as a possible D gene (5 bases). This CDR3 comprises 13 residues. The germline CDR1 and CDR2 sequences are MRHNA and SNTAGT. Trimming removed 6 bases from V and 5 bases from J, with 11 bases in between.

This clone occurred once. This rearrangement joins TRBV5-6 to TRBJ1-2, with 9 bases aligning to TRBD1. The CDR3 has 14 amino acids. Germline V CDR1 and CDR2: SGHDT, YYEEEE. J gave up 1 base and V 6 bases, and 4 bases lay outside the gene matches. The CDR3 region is CASKSGQGNYGYTF. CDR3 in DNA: TGTGCCAGCAAATCGGGACAGGGTAACTATGGCTACACCTTC. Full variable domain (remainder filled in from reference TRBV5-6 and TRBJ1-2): DAGVTQSPTHLIKTRGQQVTLRCSPKSGHDTVSWYQQALGQGPQFIFQYYEEEERQRGNFPDRFSGHQFPNYSSELNVNALLLGDSALYLCASKSGQGNYGYTFGSGTRLTVV.

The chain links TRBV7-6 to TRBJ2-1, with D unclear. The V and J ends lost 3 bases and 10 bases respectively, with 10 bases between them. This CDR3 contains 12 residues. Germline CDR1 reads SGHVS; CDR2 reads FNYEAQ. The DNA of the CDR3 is TGTGCCAGCAGCTTCTTTGCGAGGGAGCAGTTCTTC. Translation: CASSFFAREQFF.

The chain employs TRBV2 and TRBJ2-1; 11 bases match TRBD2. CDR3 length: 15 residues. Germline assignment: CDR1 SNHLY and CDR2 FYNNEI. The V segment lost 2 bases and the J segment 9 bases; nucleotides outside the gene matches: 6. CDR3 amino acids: CASSEKLAGAPEQFF. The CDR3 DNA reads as TGTGCCAGCAGTGAAAAACTAGCGGGAGCCCCTGAGCAGTTCTTC.

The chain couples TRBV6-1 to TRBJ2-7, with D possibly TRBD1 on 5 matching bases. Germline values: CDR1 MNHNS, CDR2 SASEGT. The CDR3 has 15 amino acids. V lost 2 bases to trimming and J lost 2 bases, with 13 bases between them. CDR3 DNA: TGTGCCAGCAGTGAAACCCTAACAGGCCCCTACGAGCAGTACGTC. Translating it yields CASSETLTGPYEQYV.